The 19 T cell receptor beta chains below come from one sample, sequenced in a study of blood T cell repertoires in COVID-19. Sequenced by immunoSEQ multiplex PCR; TCRdb stores in-frame clones only, minus some. The table lists about 260,000 clones, 75% to 90% of them singletons. Material: peripheral blood. All receptors come from a woman in her 40s with acute or convalescent COVID-19.

The chain recombines TRBV2 with TRBJ1-4, with D unresolved. Trimming stripped 7 bases from V and 10 bases from J, with 22 bases between. CDR3 length: 15 amino acids. CDR1 is SNHLY, CDR2 FYNNEI, per germline. In DNA, the CDR3 is TGTGCCAGCAACCGTGGACGGGTGCGTGCGGGAAAACTGTTTTTT. Encoded protein: CASNRGRVRAGKLFF.

The rearrangement uses TRBV3-1 (or the pseudogene TRBV3-2) and TRBJ2-2; a possible D gene is TRBD1 (6 bases). CDR1 is LGHDT and CDR2 is YNNKEL in the germline V gene (reference sequence). There are 15 residues in the CDR3. V lost 0 bases and J lost 3, with 8 bases in between. The CDR3 DNA reads as TGTGCCAGCAGCCAAGAAGCAGGGGACACCGGGGAGCTGTTTTTT. Its translation: CASSQEAGDTGELFF.

The V and J genes are TRBV6-6 and TRBJ2-3, with D perhaps matching TRBD1 (6 bases). In germline, CDR1 is MNHNY, CDR2 SVGAGI (reference sequence). CDR3 length equals 16 residues. V lost 6 bases and J 3 bases, leaving 19 bases between the germline ends. CDR3 coding DNA: TGTGCCAGCAGCCCCTTGGGGCAGGGGATGACAGATACGCAGTATTTT. Translation: CASSPLGQGMTDTQYF.

The sample holds a few counts of this clone. The chain joins TRBV2 to TRBJ1-2; D ambiguous. V lost 6 bases to trimming and J lost 4 bases, with 15 bases between them. The CDR3 has 14 residues. Germline lookup yields CDR1 SNHLY and CDR2 FYNNEI. CDR3 nucleotide sequence: TGTGCCAGCAGCCCTAACCTCGAGGGCTATGGCTACACCTTC. Residues: CASSPNLEGYGYTF.

This clone occurred once. The rearrangement joins TRBV19 to TRBJ1-2, with 12 positions matching TRBD1. Trimming at V came to 4 bases and at J to 4 bases, leaving 10 bases not matched to a gene. CDR3 size: 17 residues. CDR1 LNHDA and CDR2 SQIVND come from the germline V gene (reference sequence). The CDR3 sequence is CASSTQEPGQGAYGYTF. The CDR3 nucleotides read TGTGCCAGTAGTACCCAGGAGCCGGGACAGGGGGCCTATGGCTACACCTTC.

J is TRBJ1-1 and V is TRBV4-1; no definite D call. The V end lost 3 bases, the J end lost 4 bases, and 12 bases lay between the germline ends. This CDR3 contains 14 residues. Germline CDR1 and CDR2: MGHRA and YSYEKL. The CDR3 coding sequence is TGCGCCAGCAGCCATCGGGTCAGCAGCACTGAAGCTTTCTTT. Protein: CASSHRVSSTEAFF.

This chain uses TRBV7-2 with TRBJ2-2; D may be TRBD2 (7 bases). Trimming removed 5 bases at V and 2 bases at J, with 15 bases between. The germline V gene has CDR1 SGHTA and CDR2 FQGNSA. The CDR3 is 16 amino acids. Here the CDR3 DNA reads TGTGCCAGCAGCGTGGGGGGGGCCCTAAACACCGGGGAGCTGTTTTTT. Translating it yields CASSVGGALNTGELFF.

This clone has only one observation. This sequence joins TRBV7-2 and TRBJ1-5; the D is unclear. The V gene's germline CDR1 is SGHTA and CDR2 FQGNSA. The ends were cut back, 1 base at V and 2 bases at J, with 12 bases in the middle. The CDR3 totals 16 residues. In nucleotides, the CDR3 is TGTGCCAGCAGCTTAGTCGCCGGGTCCGGCAATCAGCCCCAGCATTTT. Its protein product is CASSLVAGSGNQPQHF.

This sequence joins TRBV19 and TRBJ2-2; TRBD2 might be the D (6 bases). The CDR3 sequence is 12 residues long. V was pared by 5 bases and J by 10 bases, with 11 bases between. Per the germline V gene, CDR1 is LNHDA and CDR2 is SQIVND (reference sequence). CDR3 DNA sequence: TGTGCCAGTAGTCGACTAGGAGTGGAGCTGTTTTTT. It yields the protein CASSRLGVELFF.

The CDR3: CASSTPLGGLYGYTF. The CDR3 DNA reads TGTGCCAGCAGTACACCCTTGGGGGGACTCTATGGCTACACCTTC. The V and J genes are TRBV7-9 and TRBJ1-2, with D perhaps TRBD1 (5 bases). V lost 6 bases and J 4 bases, leaving 18 bases between the germline ends. The CDR3 totals 15 residues. Germline values: CDR1 SEHNR, CDR2 FQNEAQ (reference sequence).

This chain joins TRBV3-1 (or the pseudogene TRBV3-2) and TRBJ1-4, with TRBD1 identical over 11 bases. This CDR3 has 14 residues. J gave up 7 bases and V 6 bases, and 4 bases lay outside the gene matches. Germline loops: CDR1 LGHDT, CDR2 YNNKEL (reference sequence). The CDR3 region has the DNA TGTGCCAGCAGTCTTGGACAGGGGGCTGAAAAACTGTTTTTT. This encodes CASSLGQGAEKLFF.

This clone was found a few times. The chain combines TRBV4-1 with TRBJ1-5; 8 nucleotides agree with TRBD1. The CDR3 extends over 17 amino acids. Trimming took 1 base from V and 7 from J; bases not matched to a gene: 12. CDR1 is MGHRA, CDR2 YSYEKL, per germline. DNA of the CDR3: TGCGCCAGCAGCCAAGGTGGAGCCAGGGGGCTTAAACAGCCCCAGCATTTT. This gives the protein CASSQGGARGLKQPQHF.

This rearrangement joins TRBV28 to TRBJ1-1, with D possibly being TRBD1 (5 bases). The CDR3 has 12 amino acids. Germline CDR1 reads MDHEN; CDR2 reads SYDVKM. The V and J ends lost 9 bases and 0 bases respectively, with 8 bases between them. The CDR3 DNA reads TGTGCCAGTGACAGAATGAACACTGAAGCTTTCTTT. This sequence encodes CASDRMNTEAFF.

This chain uses TRBV24-1 with TRBJ1-2; no firm D call. CDR3 length: 13 amino acids. Per the germline V gene, CDR1 is KGHDR and CDR2 is SFDVKD. Deletions cut 8 bases from V and 3 bases from J, with 12 bases between. CDR3 protein: CATISPVDYGYTF. The CDR3 DNA reads TGTGCCACCATTTCCCCAGTGGACTATGGCTACACCTTC.

The chain joins TRBV9 to TRBJ1-2, with 9 bases matching TRBD1. With 4 bases clipped from V and 5 bases from J, the junction kept 12 bases outside the gene matches. The CDR3 has 16 residues. Germline-derived CDR1 and CDR2 are SGDLS and YYNGEE. CDR3 residues: CASSTQGARKLYGYTF. CDR3 coding DNA: TGTGCCAGCAGCACACAGGGGGCGAGAAAGTTATATGGCTACACCTTC.

The chain recombines TRBV30 with TRBJ1-4; D gene unclear. The CDR3 runs to 13 residues. The germline V gene has CDR1 GTSNPN and CDR2 SVGIG (reference sequence). V was cut by 3 bases and J by 5 bases, with 10 bases left in between. As DNA, the CDR3 is TGTGCCTGGAGACGCGCCCGAAATGAAAAACTGTTTTTT. The encoded protein is CAWRRARNEKLFF.

The chain is built from TRBV6-6 and TRBJ1-5, with 8 nucleotides matching TRBD1. Germline loops: CDR1 MNHNY, CDR2 SVGAGI (reference sequence). J lost 2 bases, V lost 7 bases, and 4 bases had no gene match. The CDR3 runs to 14 residues. In DNA, the CDR3 is TGTGCCAGCATCCTACAGGGGGGCAATCAGCCCCAGCATTTT. It translates to CASILQGGNQPQHF.

The chain links TRBV2 to TRBJ1-5; D is undetermined. Trimming removed 3 bases at V and 2 bases at J, with 5 bases between. The CDR3 contains 13 residues. The V gene's germline CDR1 is SNHLY and CDR2 FYNNEI. The DNA for the CDR3 is TGTGCCAGCAGTGATACAGGCAATCAGCCCCAGCATTTT. Amino acids: CASSDTGNQPQHF.

The rearrangement uses TRBV29-1 and TRBJ2-2; TRBD1 aligns across 9 bases. The germline CDR1 and CDR2 sequences are SQVTM and ANQGSEA. This CDR3 is 14 amino acids long. J was trimmed by 3 bases and V by 7 bases; bases with no gene match: 6. The CDR3: CSARTGVYTGELFF. CDR3 in DNA: TGCAGCGCCCGGACAGGGGTTTACACCGGGGAGCTGTTTTTT.